This T cell receptor beta chain was observed in a study of cytomegalovirus exposure and HLA in healthy donors. Overall study results and limits: Later on, analysis showed that most CMV-associated TCR beta chains appeared to be HLA-restricted.

V lost 4 bases and J lost 0, with 12 bases in between. Germline CDR1 MGHDK, CDR2 SYGVNS. The CDR3 is 15 amino acids. The PCR employed 60 Vbeta primers together with 13 Jbeta primers. The table came from immunoSEQ multiplex PCR; TCRdb's copy has only in-frame clones and leaves some out. This table has about 160,000 clones, around 83% appearing once. Concerning this clone: Its target is unknown.

Those who donated were healthy bone marrow donors. When sampled, the donors appeared nominally healthy, though they likely had unrecorded immune exposures. The receptor's source is a man aged 50 or older in good health and CMV-seropositive. The chain uses TRBV25-1 and TRBJ1-1; D is unclear. Source material: PBMCs. CDR3 protein: CASSASGYMNTEAFF. The DNA for the CDR3 is TGTGCCAGCAGTGCCAGCGGATATATGAACACTGAAGCTTTCTTT.